Reported below is one TCR beta chain. Authors' processing steps: Reference gene primer amplification yielded estimated nucleated cell counts. TCRdb keeps only in-frame clones here, not all; method: immunoSEQ multiplex PCR. That table supplies the V and J calls and clone size; D and trimming were determined from the DNA. The table has approximately 150,000 clones, more than 85% seen once; the top ten hold over 0.95%. This entry is derived from a study of blood T cell repertoires in COVID-19. In the study overall: From T cells, B-cell-depleted T cells, or PBMCs came the material, which was cDNA or gDNA.

V was pared by 5 bases and J by 0 bases, with 17 bases between. This CDR3 contains 16 residues. Germline V gene sequence: CDR1 SGHRS, CDR2 YFSETQ. The source of this sequence is a human donor with acute COVID-19. The donor label of this sample is uncertain. V is TRBV5-1 and J is TRBJ1-1; tentatively, D is TRBD1 (6 bases). The specimen was PBMCs or T cells enriched from blood (not recorded which). In DNA form, the CDR3 reads TGCGCCAGCAGTCAGGGGTCTCAAATCATGAACACTGAAGCTTTCTTT. It translates to CASSQGSQIMNTEAFF.